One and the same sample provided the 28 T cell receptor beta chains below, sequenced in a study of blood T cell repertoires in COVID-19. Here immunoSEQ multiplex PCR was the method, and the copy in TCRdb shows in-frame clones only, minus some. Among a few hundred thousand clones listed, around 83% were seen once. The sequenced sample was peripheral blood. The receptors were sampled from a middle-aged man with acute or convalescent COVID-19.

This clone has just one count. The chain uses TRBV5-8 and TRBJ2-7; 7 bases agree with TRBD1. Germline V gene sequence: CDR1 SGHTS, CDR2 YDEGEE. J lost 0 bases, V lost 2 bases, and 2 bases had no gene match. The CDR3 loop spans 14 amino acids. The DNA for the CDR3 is TGTGCCAGCAGCTTCGGGACAGTCTCCTACGAGCAGTACTTC. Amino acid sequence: CASSFGTVSYEQYF.

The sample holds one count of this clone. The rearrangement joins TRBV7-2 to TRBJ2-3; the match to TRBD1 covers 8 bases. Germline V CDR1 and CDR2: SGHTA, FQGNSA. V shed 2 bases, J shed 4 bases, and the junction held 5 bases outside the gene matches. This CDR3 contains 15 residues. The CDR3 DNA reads TGTGCCAGCAGCTTACCTCAGGGGGCGTCAGATACGCAGTATTTT. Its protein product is CASSLPQGASDTQYF.

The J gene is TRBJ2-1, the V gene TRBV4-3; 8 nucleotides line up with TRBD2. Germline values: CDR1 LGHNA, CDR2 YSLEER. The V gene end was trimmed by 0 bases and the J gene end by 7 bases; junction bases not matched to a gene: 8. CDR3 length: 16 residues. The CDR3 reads CASSQDGRGGLNEQFF. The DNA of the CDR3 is TGCGCCAGCAGCCAAGACGGTCGGGGGGGCCTTAATGAGCAGTTCTTC.

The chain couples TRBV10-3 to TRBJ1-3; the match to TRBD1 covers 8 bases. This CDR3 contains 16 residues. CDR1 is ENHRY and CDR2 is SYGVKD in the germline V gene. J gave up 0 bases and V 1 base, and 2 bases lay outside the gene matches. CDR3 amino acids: CAISEFTGGSGNTIYF. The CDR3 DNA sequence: TGTGCCATCAGTGAGTTTACAGGGGGCTCTGGAAACACCATATATTTT.

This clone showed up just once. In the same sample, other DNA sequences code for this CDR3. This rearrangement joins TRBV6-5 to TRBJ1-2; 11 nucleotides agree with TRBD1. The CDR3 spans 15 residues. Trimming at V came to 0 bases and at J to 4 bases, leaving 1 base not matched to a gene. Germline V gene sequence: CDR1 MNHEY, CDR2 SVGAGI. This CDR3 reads CASSYSGTGGYGYTF. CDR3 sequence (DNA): TGTGCCAGCAGTTACTCGGGGACAGGGGGCTATGGCTACACCTTC.

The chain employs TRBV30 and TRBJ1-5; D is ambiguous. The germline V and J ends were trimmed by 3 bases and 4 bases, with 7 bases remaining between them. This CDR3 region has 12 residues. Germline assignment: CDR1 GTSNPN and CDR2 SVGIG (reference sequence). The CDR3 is CAWSVVNQPQHF. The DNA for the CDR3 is TGTGCCTGGAGCGTCGTAAATCAGCCCCAGCATTTT.

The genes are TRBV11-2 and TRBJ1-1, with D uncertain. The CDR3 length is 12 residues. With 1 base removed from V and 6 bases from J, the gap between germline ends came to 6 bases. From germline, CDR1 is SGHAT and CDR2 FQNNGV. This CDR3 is CASSLVQPEAFF. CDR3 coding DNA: TGTGCCAGCAGCTTAGTACAACCTGAAGCTTTCTTT.

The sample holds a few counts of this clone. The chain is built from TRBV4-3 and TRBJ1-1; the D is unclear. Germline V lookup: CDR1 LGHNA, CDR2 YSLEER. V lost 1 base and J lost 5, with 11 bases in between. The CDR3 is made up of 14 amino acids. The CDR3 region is CASSQGGKVTEAFF. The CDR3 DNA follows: TGCGCCAGCAGCCAAGGAGGTAAGGTGACTGAAGCTTTCTTT.

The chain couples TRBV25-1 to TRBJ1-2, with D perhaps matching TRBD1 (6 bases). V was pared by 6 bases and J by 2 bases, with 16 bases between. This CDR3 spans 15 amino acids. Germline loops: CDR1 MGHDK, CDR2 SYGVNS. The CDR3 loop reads CASRPQGLLNYGYTF. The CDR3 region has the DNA TGTGCCAGCAGACCACAGGGTTTACTGAACTATGGCTACACCTTC.

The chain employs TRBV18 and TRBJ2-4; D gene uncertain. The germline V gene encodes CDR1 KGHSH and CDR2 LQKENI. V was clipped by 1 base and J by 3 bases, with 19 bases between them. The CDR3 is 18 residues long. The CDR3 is CASSPQPISPHLKNIQYF. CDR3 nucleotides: TGTGCCAGCTCACCACAGCCGATCTCGCCCCACCTCAAAAACATTCAGTACTTC.

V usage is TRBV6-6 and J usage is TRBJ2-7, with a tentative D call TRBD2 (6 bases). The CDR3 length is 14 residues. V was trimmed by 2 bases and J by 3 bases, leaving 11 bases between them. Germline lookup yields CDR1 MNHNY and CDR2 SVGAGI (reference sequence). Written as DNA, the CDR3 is TGTGCCAGCAGTTACGATTTGGGGGGCTACGAGCAGTACTTC. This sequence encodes CASSYDLGGYEQYF.

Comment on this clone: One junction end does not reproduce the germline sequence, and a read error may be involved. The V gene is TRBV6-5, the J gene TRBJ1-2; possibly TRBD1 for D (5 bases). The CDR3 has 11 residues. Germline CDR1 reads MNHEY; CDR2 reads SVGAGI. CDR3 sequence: CASSWGGTYAF. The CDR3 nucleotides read TGTGCCAGCAGCTGGGGCGGGACCTACGCCTTC.

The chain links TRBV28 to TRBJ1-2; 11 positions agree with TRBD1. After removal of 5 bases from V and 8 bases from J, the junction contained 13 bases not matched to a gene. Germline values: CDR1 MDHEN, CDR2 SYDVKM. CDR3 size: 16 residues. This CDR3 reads CASSPHEDRGRRGYTF. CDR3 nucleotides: TGTGCCAGCAGTCCGCACGAGGACAGGGGGCGCAGAGGCTACACCTTC.

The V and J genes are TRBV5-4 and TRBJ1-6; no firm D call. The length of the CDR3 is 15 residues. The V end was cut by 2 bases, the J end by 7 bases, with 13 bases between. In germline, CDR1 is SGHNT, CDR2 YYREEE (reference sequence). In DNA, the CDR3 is TGTGCCAGCAGCTTACCGGGAGTCGACAATTCACCCCTCCACTTT. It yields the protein CASSLPGVDNSPLHF.

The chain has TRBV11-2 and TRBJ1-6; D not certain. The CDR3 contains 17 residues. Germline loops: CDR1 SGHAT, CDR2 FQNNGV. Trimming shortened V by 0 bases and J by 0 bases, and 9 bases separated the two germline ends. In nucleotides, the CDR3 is TGTGCCAGCAGCTTAGATTGGGCGAGCTCCTATAATTCACCCCTCCACTTT. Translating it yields CASSLDWASSYNSPLHF.

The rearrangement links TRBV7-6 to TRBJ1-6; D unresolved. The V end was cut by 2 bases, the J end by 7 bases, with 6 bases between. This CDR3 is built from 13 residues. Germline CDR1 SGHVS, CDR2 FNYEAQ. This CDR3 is CASSLFGNSPLHF. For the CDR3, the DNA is TGTGCCAGCAGCTTATTCGGGAATTCACCCCTCCACTTT. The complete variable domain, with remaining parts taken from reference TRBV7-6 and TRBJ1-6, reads GAGVSQSPRYKVTKRGQDVALRCDPISGHVSLYWYRQALGQGPEFLTYFNYEAQQDKSGLPNDRFSAERPEGSISTLTIQRTEQRDSAMYRCASSLFGNSPLHFGNGTRLTVT.

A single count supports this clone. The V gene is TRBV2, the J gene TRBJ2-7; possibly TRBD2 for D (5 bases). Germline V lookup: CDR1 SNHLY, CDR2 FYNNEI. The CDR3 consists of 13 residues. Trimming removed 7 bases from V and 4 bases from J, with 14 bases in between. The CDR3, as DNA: TGTGCCAGCATGGTGAGGGAGTTTTACGAGCAGTACTTC. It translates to CASMVREFYEQYF.

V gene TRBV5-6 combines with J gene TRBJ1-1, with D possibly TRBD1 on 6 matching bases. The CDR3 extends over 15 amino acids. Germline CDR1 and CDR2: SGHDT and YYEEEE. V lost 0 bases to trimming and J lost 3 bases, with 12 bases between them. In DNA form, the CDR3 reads TGTGCCAGCAGCTTGGTTTTGGGGGGGCACACTGAAGCTTTCTTT. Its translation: CASSLVLGGHTEAFF.

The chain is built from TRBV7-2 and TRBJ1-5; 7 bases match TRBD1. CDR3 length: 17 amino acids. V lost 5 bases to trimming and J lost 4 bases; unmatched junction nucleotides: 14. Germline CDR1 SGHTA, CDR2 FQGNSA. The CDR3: CASSPGTDSLGNQPQHF. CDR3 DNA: TGTGCCAGCAGCCCCGGGACAGACTCCTTGGGGAATCAGCCCCAGCATTTT. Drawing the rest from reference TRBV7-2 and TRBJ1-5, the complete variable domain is GAGVSQSPSNKVTEKGKDVELRCDPISGHTALYWYRQSLGQGLEFLIYFQGNSAPDKSGLPSDRFSAERTGGSVSTLTIQRTQQEDSAVYLCASSPGTDSLGNQPQHFGDGTRLSIL.

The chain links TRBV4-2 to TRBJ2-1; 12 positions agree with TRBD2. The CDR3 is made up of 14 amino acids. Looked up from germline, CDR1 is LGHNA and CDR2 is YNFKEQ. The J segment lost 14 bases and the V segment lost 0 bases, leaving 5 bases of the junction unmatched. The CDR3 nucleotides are TGTGCCAGCAGCCAAGAGAGACTAGCGGGGGAGAAGTTCTTC. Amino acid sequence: CASSQERLAGEKFF.

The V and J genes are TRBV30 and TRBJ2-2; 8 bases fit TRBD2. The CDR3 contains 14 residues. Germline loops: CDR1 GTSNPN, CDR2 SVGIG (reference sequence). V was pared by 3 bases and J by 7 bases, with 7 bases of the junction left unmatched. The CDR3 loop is CAWSHGGAYGELFF. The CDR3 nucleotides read TGTGCCTGGAGCCACGGGGGGGCTTACGGGGAGCTGTTTTTT.

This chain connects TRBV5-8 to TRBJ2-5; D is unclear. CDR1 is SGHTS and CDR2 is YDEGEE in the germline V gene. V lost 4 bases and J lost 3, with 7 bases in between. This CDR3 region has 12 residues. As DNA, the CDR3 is TGTGCCAGCAGCCCGGTAGAAGAGACCCAGTACTTC. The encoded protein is CASSPVEETQYF. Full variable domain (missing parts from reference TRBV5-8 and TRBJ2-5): EAGVTQSPTHLIKTRGQQATLRCSPISGHTSVYWYQQALGLGLQFLLWYDEGEERNRGNFPPRFSGRQFPNYSSELNVNALELEDSALYLCASSPVEETQYFGPGTRLLVL.

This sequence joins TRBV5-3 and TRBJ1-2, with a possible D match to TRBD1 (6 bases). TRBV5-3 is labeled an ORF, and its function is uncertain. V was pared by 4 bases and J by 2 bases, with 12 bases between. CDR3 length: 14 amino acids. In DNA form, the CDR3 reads TGTGCCAGAAGCCGGGACACCAAGAACTATGGCTACACCTTC. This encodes CARSRDTKNYGYTF.

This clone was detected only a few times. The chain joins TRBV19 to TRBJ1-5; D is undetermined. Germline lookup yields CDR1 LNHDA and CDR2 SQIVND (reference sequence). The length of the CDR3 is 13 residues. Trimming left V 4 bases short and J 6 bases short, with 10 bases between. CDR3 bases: TGTGCCAGTAGTACTCCGGGGAGTCAGCCCCAGCATTTT. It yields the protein CASSTPGSQPQHF.

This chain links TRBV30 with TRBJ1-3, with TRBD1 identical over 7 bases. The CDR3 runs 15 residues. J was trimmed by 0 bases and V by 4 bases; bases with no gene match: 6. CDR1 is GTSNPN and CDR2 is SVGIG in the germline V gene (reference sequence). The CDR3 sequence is CAWNRGSNSGNTIYF. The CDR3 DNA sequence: TGTGCCTGGAACAGGGGATCCAACTCTGGAAACACCATATATTTT.

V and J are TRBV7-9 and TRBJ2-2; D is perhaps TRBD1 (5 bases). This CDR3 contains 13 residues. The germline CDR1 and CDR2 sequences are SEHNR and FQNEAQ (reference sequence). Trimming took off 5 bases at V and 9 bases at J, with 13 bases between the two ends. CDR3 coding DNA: TGTGCCAGCAGCCGTATCGACAGCCGGGAGCTGTTTTTT. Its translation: CASSRIDSRELFF. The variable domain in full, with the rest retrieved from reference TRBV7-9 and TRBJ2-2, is DTGVSQNPRHKITKRGQNVTFRCDPISEHNRLYWYRQTLGQGPEFLTYFQNEAQLEKSRLLSDRFSAERPKGSFSTLEIQRTEQGDSAMYLCASSRIDSRELFFGEGSRLTVL.

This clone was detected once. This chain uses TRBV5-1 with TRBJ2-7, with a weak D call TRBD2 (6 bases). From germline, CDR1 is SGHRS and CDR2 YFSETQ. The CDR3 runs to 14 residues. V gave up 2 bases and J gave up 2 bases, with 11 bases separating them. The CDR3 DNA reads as TGCGCCAGCAGCTTTCTCGGGGGAACCTACGAGCAGTACTTC. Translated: CASSFLGGTYEQYF.

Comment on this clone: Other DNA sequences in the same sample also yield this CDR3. The CDR3 nucleotides read TGTGCCAGCAGTTACTCGAGAGGTGGGCAGCCCCAGCATTTT. Translating it yields CASSYSRGGQPQHF. V and J are TRBV6-5 and TRBJ1-5; D not resolved. Germline-derived CDR1 and CDR2 are MNHEY and SVGAGI. V was trimmed by 0 bases and J by 7 bases, leaving 10 bases between them. This CDR3 contains 14 residues.